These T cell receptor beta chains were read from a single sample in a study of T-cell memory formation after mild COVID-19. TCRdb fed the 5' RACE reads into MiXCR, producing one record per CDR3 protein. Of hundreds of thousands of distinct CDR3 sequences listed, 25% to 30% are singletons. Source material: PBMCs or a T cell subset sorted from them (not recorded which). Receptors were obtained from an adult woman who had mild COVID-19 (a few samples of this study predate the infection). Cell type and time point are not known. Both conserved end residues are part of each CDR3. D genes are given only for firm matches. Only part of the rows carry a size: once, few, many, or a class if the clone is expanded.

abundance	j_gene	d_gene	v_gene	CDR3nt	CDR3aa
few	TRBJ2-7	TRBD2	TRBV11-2	TGTGCCAGCAGCCTCACCAGCGGGGGGCCCTACGAGCAGTACTTC	CASSLTSGGPYEQYF
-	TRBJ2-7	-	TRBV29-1	TGCAGCGTTGAAGATCGGAGGGGCGAGCAGTACTTC	CSVEDRRGEQYF
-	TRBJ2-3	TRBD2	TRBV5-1	TGCGCCAGCAGCTTGGCCGGGGGGGGGCCCACAGATACGCAGTATTTT	CASSLAGGGPTDTQYF
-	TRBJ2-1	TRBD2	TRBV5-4	TGTGCCAGCAGCCCCACCCTAGCGGAGGGGAACAATGAGCAGTTCTTC	CASSPTLAEGNNEQFF
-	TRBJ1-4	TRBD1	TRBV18	TGTGCCAGCTCGATCGACAGGGTGTCTAATGAAAAACTGTTTTTT	CASSIDRVSNEKLFF
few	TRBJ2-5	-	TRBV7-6	TGTGCCAGCAGCTTAGTAGAGCTGGAGACCCAGTACTTC	CASSLVELETQYF
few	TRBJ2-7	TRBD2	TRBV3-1	TGTGCCAGCAGCCGAAGCGGGGGGGCCCACGAGCAGTACTTC	CASSRSGGAHEQYF
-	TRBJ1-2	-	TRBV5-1	TGCGCCAGCAGCTTTAATCGGCCGGATGGCTACACCTTC	CASSFNRPDGYTF
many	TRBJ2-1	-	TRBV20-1	TGCAGTGCTCCCCGTACCGCAAACGGGGACTACAATGAGCAGTTCTTC	CSAPRTANGDYNEQFF
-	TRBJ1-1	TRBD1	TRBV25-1	TGTGCCAGCAGTAAGACAGGGGTCCTCACTGAAGCTTTCTTT	CASSKTGVLTEAFF
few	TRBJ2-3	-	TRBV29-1	TGCAGCGTTAATGGTCCAGACACAGATACGCAGTATTTT	CSVNGPDTDTQYF
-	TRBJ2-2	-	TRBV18	TGTGCCAGCTCACCTGAACTTGGCACCGGGGAGCTGTTTTTT	CASSPELGTGELFF
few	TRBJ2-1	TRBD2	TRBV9	TGTGCCAGCAGAGGGAGCGGGAGCTCCTACAATGAGCAGTTCTTC	CASRGSGSSYNEQFF
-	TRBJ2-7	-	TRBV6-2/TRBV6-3	TGTGCCAGCACGGGGACTGGTACCTACGAGCAGTACTTC	CASTGTGTYEQYF
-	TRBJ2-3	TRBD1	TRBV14	TGTGCCAGCAGCCAACAGGGGACAGGGAGCACAGATACGCAGTATTTT	CASSQQGTGSTDTQYF
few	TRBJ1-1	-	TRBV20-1	TGCAGTGTGGGGGGAAGGAACACTGAAGCTTTCTTT	CSVGGRNTEAFF
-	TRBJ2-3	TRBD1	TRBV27	TGTGCCAGCAGTTCCAACAGGGGCTCCACAGATACGCAGTATTTT	CASSSNRGSTDTQYF
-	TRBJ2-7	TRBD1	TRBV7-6	TGTGCCAGCAGCTTAGCTTCCGTGTTCGACAGGGCCTCCTACGAGCAGTACTTC	CASSLASVFDRASYEQYF
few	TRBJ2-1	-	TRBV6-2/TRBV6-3	TGTGCCAGCAGTTACGGGACTGAGCAGTTCTTC	CASSYGTEQFF
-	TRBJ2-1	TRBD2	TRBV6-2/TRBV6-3	TGTGCCAGCAGATCGACTAGCCCTACTACCTACAATGAGCAGTTCTTC	CASRSTSPTTYNEQFF
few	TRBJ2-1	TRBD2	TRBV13	TGTGCCAGCAGCTTAGGCGGGAGGGGCCACAATGAGCAGTTCTTC	CASSLGGRGHNEQFF
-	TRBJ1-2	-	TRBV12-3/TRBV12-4	TGTGCCAGCAGCCGGGGAAACAACAGGGAAGGCTACACCTTC	CASSRGNNREGYTF
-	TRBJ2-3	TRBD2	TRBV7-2	TGTGCCAGCAGCTATGGACTAGCGTCAACAGATACGCAGTATTTT	CASSYGLASTDTQYF
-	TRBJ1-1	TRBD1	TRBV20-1	TGCAGTGCTACAGCAGGGGGCCTTGAAGCTTTCTTT	CSATAGGLEAFF
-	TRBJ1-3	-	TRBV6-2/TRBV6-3	TGTGCCAGCAGACGGACAGCCTCTGGAAACACCATATATTTT	CASRRTASGNTIYF